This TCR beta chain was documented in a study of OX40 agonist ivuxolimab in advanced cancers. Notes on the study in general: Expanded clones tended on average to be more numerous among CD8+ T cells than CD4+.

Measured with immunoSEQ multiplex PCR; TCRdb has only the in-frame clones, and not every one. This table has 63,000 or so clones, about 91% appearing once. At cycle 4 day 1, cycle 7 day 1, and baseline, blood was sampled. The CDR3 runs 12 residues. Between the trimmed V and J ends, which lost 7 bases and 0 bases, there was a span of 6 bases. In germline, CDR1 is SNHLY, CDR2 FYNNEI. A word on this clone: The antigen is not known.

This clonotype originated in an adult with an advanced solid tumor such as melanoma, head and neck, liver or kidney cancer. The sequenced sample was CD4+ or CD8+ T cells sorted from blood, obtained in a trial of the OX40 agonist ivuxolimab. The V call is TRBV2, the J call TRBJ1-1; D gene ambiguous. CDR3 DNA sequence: TGTGCCAGCACAGGCATGAACACTGAAGCTTTCTTT. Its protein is CASTGMNTEAFF.